The present T cell receptor beta chain was sequenced within a study of T cell clonotyping in hematopoietic cell transplantation. In the study overall: Pretransplant recipient samples were taken after cytoreduction.

Overall study results and limits: Cells were unsorted, so CD4 and CD8 contributions were not separated. Graft donor and pretransplant recipient Inverse Simpson Index values predicted broader posttransplant TCR diversity.

For this clone: What it binds is not known.

The CDR3 consists of 14 residues. The germline V and J ends were trimmed by 2 bases and 5 bases, with 12 bases remaining between them. The germline V gene has CDR1 MGHDK and CDR2 SYGVNS. As to time point: recipient sample about 28 days before transplant, after cytoreduction. Measured with immunoSEQ multiplex PCR; TCRdb has only the in-frame clones, and not every one. The sample has some 13,000 clones, approximately 80% seen once. V usage is TRBV25-1 and J usage is TRBJ2-5; D might be TRBD2 (5 bases). The clonotype comes from a man between 60 and 75 years old with acute myeloid leukemia. Some clones in this sample may be carry-over from other donors' samples. The sample consisted of peripheral blood mononuclear cells, taken before stem cell transplant. The CDR3 protein is CASSEPNGEETQYF. As DNA, the CDR3 is TGTGCCAGCAGTGAACCAAACGGGGAGGAGACCCAGTACTTC.